This T cell receptor (beta chain) was sequenced during a study of neurological immune-mediated disorders (dated by TCRdb to between 2018 and 2021). Regarding the study in general: The study compared peripheral blood TCR-beta repertoires of HTLV-I-associated myelopathy (HAM/TSP) patients, multiple sclerosis patients and healthy controls using UMI-based sequencing. The roughly 110 TCR-beta libraries included longitudinal samples, technical triplicates and paired sorted CD4+ and CD8+ T-cell subsets alongside PBMC samples. Of the 68 subjects in the cohort, around 14 were HAM/TSP patients, some 34 were multiple sclerosis patients, and about 20 were healthy controls.

The CDR3 measures 17 amino acids from cysteine to phenylalanine. This entry keeps only the CDR3 DNA: 51 bases, framed from base 1. After removal of 1 base from V and 7 bases from J, the junction retains 15 bases not matched to a gene. CDR1 and CDR2, per the germline V gene (reference sequence), are DFQATT and SNEGSKA. The healthy controls were volunteers from blood banks in Maryland, USA. TCR libraries for sorted subsets were made from 750,000 to 1,000,000 sorted CD4+ or CD8+ T cells. Peripheral blood was subjected to Ficoll-Hypaque density gradient centrifugation to isolate PBMCs, which were then cryopreserved in liquid nitrogen. The study also sequenced paired sorted CD4+ and CD8+ subsets from healthy controls, HAM/TSP patients and MS patients. Details on this clonotype: This receptor's antigen is unknown. No base qualities exist here, and no much larger clone lies one base off it.

Paper-wide results and their limitations: TCR clonal expansion was highest in HAM/TSP patients and lowest in MS patients, with MS patients falling below even healthy controls. No identical CDR3 amino acid sequences were found to be shared among expanded clones across subjects, suggesting that TCR-beta repertoires were private in all groups.

cDNA synthesis used template-switch 5'RACE with a primer carrying a 10-nucleotide random unique molecular identifier tagging each TCR transcript. Every sequencing run covered 15-18 subjects and yielded more than 200 million TCR-beta sequences. The RNeasy kit was used to extract total RNA. The KAPA Real-time Library Amplification kit was used to amplify TCR-beta VDJ regions with primers for the TCR constant region and the 5'RACE anchor. Sample indexes and Illumina adaptors were added in a first PCR, and a second PCR then increased library yield. After Ampure bead purification, the roughly 650 bp TCR product was size-selected on a 2% E-gel SizeSelection system. Before pooling, library quality was assessed on a Bioanalyzer, concentration was determined with Qubit, and library quantification was performed with the Kapa Library Quantification kit. Libraries were sequenced paired-end 2 x 150 bp on an Illumina HiSeq 2500. To increase sequence diversity, roughly 24-30% phiX was spiked into each library pool. Turning to the authors' computational methods: The quality-filtered reads were processed with the UMI-based MiGEC pipeline, whose error correction step removed more than 85% of the raw TCR sequences. IMGT germline references were used for alignment of VDJ genes, and clonotypes were defined by a unique CDR3 amino acid sequence together with V-J genes. VDJtools evaluated clonal expansion, Shannon diversity and CDR3 relatedness (CalcPairwiseDistances, ClusterSamples); CLCbio workbench built phylogenetic trees. Clones with at least 8 unique UMIs were defined as expanded, with this threshold being based on coefficient-of-variation modelling across technical triplicates. Using fastp trimming at Q25 and MiXCR clonotype assembly, TCRdb reanalyzed the public sequencing data and kept in-frame beta chains. CDR3 protein sequences are deduplicated, and each keeps its most common genes and DNA. The V and J calls come from TCRdb's annotation, not from the publication. This sample has about 38,000 distinct CDR3 sequences in its table, and 6.5% to 8.5% of those were observed once. Of the sample, approximately 5.3% is held by the ten largest clones.

Sequenced: CD4+ T cells from blood. The source of this sequence is a man aged 50 to 59 in good health. This chain joins TRBV20-1 to TRBJ2-5; TRBD2 aligns with 10 central bases. CDR3 protein: CSARGGTSEEAVWTQYF. The DNA sequence reads TGCAGTGCTAGAGGGGGGACTAGCGAGGAGGCGGTGTGGACCCAGTACTTC.